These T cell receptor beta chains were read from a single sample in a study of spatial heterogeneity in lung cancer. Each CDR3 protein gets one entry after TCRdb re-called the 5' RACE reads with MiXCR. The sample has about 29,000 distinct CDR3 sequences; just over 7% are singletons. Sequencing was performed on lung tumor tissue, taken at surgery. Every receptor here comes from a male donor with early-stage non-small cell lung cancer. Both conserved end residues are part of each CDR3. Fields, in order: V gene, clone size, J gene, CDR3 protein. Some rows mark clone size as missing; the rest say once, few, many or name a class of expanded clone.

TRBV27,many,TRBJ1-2,CASSAGQGGGYTF
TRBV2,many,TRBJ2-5,CASSEEQETQYF
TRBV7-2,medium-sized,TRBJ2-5,CASSLVAARQETQYF
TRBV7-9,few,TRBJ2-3,CASSLGGLTPTQYF
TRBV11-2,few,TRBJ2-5,CASSPGTSGGGQETQYF
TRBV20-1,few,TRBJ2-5,CSARDGALLQETQYF
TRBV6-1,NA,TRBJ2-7,CASKIVGGDEQYF
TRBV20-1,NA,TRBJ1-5,CSARDRGNQPQHF
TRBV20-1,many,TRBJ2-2,CGGVPHRTGELFF
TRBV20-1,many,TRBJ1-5,CSASHSNQPQHF
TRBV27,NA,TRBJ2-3,CASSLSIAGFTDTQYF
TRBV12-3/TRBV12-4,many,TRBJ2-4,CASSWAGGADYKNIQYF
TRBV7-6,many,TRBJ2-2,CASSLGRKTGNTGELFF
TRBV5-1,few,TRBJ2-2,CASSLRTGGDTGELFF
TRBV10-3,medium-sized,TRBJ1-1,CAISEGQEVTEAFF
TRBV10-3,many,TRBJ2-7,CAISDYRNRGNEQYF
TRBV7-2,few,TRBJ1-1,CASSKNLAQGVAFF
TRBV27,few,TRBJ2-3,CASSLSGNLDTQYF
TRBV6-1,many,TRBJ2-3,CASSGDRSRTQYF
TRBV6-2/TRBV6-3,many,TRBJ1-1,CASSYLGRTEAFF
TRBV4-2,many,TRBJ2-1,CASSQAHASSNNEQFF
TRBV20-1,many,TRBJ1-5,CSARRQNQPQHF
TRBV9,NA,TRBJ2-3,CASSVVAGGYQDTQYF
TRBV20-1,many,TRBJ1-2,CSAPDSYGYTF
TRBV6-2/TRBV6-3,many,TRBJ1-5,CASSYSYRDLNRSNQPQHF
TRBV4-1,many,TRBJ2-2,CASSPRDAITGELFF
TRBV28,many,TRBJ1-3,CASRSTGGNTIYF
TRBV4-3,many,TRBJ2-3,CASSPSGAVPSTDTQYF
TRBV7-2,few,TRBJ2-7,CASSLEGLAGDTLF
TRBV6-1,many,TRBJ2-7,CASTGTGLYEQYF
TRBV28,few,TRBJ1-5,CASSLGVREDQPQHF
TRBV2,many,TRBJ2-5,CASSKDWASETQYF
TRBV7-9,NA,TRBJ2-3,CANSSRTSGGASTDTQYF
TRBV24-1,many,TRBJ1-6,CATKQNNSPLHF
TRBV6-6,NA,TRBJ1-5,CASSRTGGQPQHF
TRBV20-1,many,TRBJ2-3,CSARDFRLASTDTQYF
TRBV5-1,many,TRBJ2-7,CASSSGSPYEQYF
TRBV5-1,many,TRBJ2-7,CASSLETGGGEQYF
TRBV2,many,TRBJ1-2,CASSVVPGANYGYTF
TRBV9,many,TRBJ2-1,CASSVENEQFF
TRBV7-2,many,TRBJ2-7,CASSLMGRAIYEQYF
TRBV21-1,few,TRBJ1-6,CASSKGQGAQNSPLHF
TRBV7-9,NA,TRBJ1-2,CASSSWTDIYGWAF
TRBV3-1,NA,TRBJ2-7,CASSQGIPGQGNEQYF
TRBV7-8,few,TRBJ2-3,CASSQNVGGDTQYF